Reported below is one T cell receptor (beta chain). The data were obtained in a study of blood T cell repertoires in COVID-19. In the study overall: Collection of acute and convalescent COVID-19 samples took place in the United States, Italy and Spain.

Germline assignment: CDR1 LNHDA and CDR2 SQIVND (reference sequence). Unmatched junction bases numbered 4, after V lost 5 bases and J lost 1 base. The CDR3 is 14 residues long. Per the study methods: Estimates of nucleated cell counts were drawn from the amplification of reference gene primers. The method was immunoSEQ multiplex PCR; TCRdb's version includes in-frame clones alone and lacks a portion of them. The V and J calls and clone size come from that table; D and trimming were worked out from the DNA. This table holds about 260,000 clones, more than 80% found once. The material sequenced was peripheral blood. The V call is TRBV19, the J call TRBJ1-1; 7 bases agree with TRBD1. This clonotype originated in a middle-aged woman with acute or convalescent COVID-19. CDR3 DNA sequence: TGTGCCAGTAGTTTGGGACAGAAGAACACTGAAGCTTTCTTT. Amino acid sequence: CASSLGQKNTEAFF.